This T cell receptor (beta chain) is drawn from a study of T cell repertoires in cytomegalovirus infection. Study in general: Peptides in the study included HLA-C-restricted and HLA-B-restricted CMV epitopes. Signatures in public TCR beta sequences pointed to both CMV infection and matching HLA type.

This clonotype was counted a few times. What it binds is not known. Study-wide results and limits: The cumulative frequency of public TCR beta families distinguished individuals who carried CMV together with the relevant HLA. HLA-C-restricted CMV clonotypes gave the most frequent clonotype in two of eight donors.

A single record per CDR3 protein comes from TCRdb applying MiXCR to the reads. The sample includes around 770,000 distinct CDR3 sequences, about 27% of them seen just once. The input for sequencing was cultured CD8+ T cells from PBMCs, taken from culture after CMV antigen stimulation. The sequence was obtained from a human donor in good health (CMV status not recorded). Some clones in this sample may be carry-over from other donors' samples.

The CDR3 coding sequence is TGCAGCGTTGAATTATTCGGGGTCCCCTACAATGAGCAGTTCTTC. Its protein is CSVELFGVPYNEQFF. The gene calls are TRBV29-1 and TRBJ2-1, with D tentatively TRBD2 (5 bases). The CDR3 sequence is 15 residues long. The germline CDR1 and CDR2 sequences are SQVTM and ANQGSEA. V was pared by 2 bases and J by 2 bases, with 13 bases between.